The TCR beta chain under discussion was sequenced for a study of T cell responses to AZD1222 COVID-19 vaccine. Pooling covered second doses at about 4 or about 12 weeks. The repertoire was sequenced with immunoSEQ multiplex PCR; TCRdb's copy has only in-frame clones and lacks some. The table shows about 150,000 clones, with about nine tenths occurring only once. This CDR3 spans 20 amino acids. The specimen comprised peripheral blood, sampled 28 days after the second AZD1222 dose. The chain combines TRBV21-1 with TRBJ1-1; the table's TRBD1 call for D was not verified on the DNA. TRBV21-1 constitutes a pseudogene. The receptor comes from an adult who received the AZD1222 COVID-19 vaccine. In DNA, the CDR3 is TGTGCCAGCAGCACCGCCGTCCGGGACAGGGTTAGGCCGGAGTGCACTGAAGCTTTCTTT. Residues: CASSTAVRDRVRPECTEAFF.